This TCR beta chain was recorded in a study of shared clonotypes between healthy human individuals. Turning to the study itself: Per donor, three plates held CD4 naive cells, three held CD4 memory, two held CD8 naive and one held CD8 memory.

Study-wide points: Shared clonotypes: 4.5% to 6% naive CD4, roughly 3.8% naive CD8, 2.3% memory CD4, around 0.4% memory CD8.

As to this clone: What it binds is unknown.

The germline gives CDR1 SGDLS, CDR2 YYNGEE. V lost 4 bases, J lost 1 base, and 12 bases stayed unmatched. This CDR3 spans 17 amino acids. Sequenced by immunoSEQ multiplex PCR; TCRdb stores in-frame clones only, minus some. The sample has millions of clones, around 95% seen once; the top ten hold approximately 0.13%. This receptor was taken from a man in his late teens or twenties in good health. V usage is TRBV9 and J usage is TRBJ2-3, with 7 bases lining up with TRBD2. Sequenced material: naive CD4+ T cells sorted from blood. The subset denotes: CD45RA+ positively selected. CDR3 residues: CASSQRDPSFRTDTQYF. In nucleotides, the CDR3 is TGTGCCAGCAGCCAGCGGGACCCATCATTCCGCACAGATACGCAGTATTTT.